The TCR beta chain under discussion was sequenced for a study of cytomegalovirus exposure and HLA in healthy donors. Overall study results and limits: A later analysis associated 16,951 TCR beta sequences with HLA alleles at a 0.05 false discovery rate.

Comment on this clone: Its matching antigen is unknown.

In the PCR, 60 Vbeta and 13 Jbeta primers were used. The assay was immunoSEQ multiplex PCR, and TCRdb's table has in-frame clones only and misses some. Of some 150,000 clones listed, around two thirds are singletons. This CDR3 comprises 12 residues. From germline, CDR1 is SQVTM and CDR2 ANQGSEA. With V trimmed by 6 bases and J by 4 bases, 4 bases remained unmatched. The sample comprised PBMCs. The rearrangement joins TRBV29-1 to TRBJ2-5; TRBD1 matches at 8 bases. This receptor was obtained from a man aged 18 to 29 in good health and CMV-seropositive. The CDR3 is CSVTGTGETQYF. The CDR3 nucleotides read TGCAGCGTAACCGGGACAGGAGAGACCCAGTACTTC.